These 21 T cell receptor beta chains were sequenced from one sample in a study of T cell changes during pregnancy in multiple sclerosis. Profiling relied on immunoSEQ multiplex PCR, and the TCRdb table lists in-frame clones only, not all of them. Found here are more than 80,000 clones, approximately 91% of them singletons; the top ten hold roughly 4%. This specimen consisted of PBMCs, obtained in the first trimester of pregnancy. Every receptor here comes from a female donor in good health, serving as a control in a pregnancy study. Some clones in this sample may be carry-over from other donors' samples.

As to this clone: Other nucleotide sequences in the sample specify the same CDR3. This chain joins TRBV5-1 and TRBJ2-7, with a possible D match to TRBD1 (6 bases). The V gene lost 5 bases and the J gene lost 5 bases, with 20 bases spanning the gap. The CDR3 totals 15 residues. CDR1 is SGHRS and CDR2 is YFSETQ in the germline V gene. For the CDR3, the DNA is TGCGCCAGCAGTTTCAGGGGAGATCGGTTTGACGAGCAGTACTTC. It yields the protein CASSFRGDRFDEQYF.

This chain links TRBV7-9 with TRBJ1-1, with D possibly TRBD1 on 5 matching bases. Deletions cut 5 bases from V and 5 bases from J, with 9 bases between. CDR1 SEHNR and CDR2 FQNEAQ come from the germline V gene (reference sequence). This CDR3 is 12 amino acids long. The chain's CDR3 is CASSPTVTEAFF. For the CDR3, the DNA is TGTGCCAGCAGCCCGACAGTTACTGAAGCTTTCTTT.

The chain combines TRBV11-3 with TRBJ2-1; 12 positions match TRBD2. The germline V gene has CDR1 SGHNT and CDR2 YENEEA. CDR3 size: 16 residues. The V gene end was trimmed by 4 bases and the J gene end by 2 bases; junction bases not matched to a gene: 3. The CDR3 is CASSSTSGRPYNEQFF. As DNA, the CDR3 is TGTGCCAGCAGCTCCACTAGCGGGAGGCCCTACAATGAGCAGTTCTTC.

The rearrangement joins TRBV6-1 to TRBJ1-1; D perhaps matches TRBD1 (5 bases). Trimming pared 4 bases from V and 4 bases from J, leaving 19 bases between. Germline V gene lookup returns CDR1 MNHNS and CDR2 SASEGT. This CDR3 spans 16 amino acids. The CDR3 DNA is TGTGCCAGCAGTGTTATGGAAGTAGGGGTGGGCACTGAAGCTTTCTTT. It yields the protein CASSVMEVGVGTEAFF.

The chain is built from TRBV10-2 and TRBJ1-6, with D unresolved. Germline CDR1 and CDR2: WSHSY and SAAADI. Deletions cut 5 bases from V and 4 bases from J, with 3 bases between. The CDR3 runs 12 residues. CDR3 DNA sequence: TGCGCCAGCAGTACTTATAATTCACCCCTCCACTTT. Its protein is CASSTYNSPLHF.

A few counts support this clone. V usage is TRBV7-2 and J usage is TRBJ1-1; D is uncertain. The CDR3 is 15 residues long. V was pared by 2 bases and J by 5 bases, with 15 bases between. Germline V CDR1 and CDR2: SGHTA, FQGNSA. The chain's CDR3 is CASSLYSPIETEAFF. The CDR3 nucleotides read TGTGCCAGCAGCTTATATTCCCCGATCGAGACTGAAGCTTTCTTT. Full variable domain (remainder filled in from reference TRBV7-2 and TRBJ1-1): GAGVSQSPSNKVTEKGKDVELRCDPISGHTALYWYRQSLGQGLEFLIYFQGNSAPDKSGLPSDRFSAERTGGSVSTLTIQRTQQEDSAVYLCASSLYSPIETEAFFGQGTRLTVV.

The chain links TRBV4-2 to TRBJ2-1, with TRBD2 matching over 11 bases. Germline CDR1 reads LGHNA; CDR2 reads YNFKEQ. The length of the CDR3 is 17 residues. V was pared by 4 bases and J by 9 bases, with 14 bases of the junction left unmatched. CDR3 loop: CASSRGEGLAVSGEQFF. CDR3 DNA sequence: TGTGCCAGCAGCCGGGGCGAGGGACTAGCGGTGTCGGGTGAGCAGTTCTTC.

The CDR3 protein is CASSQDFIGSGRQPQHF. The CDR3 DNA reads as TGCGCCAGCAGCCAAGATTTCATCGGCAGCGGCCGTCAGCCCCAGCATTTT. The chain is built from TRBV4-1 and TRBJ1-5; D gene ambiguous. The CDR3 runs 17 residues. V lost 0 bases to trimming and J lost 6 bases, with 18 bases between them. Germline assignment: CDR1 MGHRA and CDR2 YSYEKL.

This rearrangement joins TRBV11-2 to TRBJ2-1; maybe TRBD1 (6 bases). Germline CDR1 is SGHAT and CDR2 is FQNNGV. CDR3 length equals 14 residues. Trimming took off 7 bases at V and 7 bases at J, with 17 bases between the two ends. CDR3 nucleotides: TGTGCCAGCACAACAGGGATCCGGGGAAATGAGCAGTTCTTC. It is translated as CASTTGIRGNEQFF. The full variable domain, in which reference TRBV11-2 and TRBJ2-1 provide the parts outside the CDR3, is EAGVAQSPRYKIIEKRQSVAFWCNPISGHATLYWYQQILGQGPKLLIQFQNNGVVDDSQLPKDRFSAERLKGVDSTLKIQPAKLEDSAVYLCASTTGIRGNEQFFGPGTRLTVL.

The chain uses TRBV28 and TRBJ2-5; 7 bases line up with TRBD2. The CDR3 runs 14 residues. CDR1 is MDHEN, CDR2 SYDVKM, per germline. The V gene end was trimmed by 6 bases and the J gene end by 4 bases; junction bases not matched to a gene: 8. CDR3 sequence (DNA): TGTGCCAGCAGGTGGGGGGGACGTTTAGAGACCCAGTACTTC. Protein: CASRWGGRLETQYF. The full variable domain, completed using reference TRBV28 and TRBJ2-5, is DVKVTQSSRYLVKRTGEKVFLECVQDMDHENMFWYRQDPGLGLRLIYFSYDVKMKEKGDIPEGYSVSREKKERFSLILESASTNQTSMYLCASRWGGRLETQYFGPGTRLLVL.

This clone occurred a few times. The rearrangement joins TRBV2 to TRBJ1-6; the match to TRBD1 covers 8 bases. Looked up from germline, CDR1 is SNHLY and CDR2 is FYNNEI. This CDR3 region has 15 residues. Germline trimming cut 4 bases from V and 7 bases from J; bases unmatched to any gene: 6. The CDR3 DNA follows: TGTGCCAGCAGTGTGGACAGGGAAGTCAATTCACCCCTCCACTTT. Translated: CASSVDREVNSPLHF.

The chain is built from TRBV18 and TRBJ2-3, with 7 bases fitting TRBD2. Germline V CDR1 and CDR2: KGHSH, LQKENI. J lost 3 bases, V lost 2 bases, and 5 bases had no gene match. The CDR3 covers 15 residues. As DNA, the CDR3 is TGTGCCAGCTCACCAGCGGGAGCTGTGACAGATACGCAGTATTTT. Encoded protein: CASSPAGAVTDTQYF. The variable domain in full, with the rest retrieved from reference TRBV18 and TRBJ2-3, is NAGVMQNPRHLVRRRGQEARLRCSPMKGHSHVYWYRQLPEEGLKFMVYLQKENIIDESGMPKERFSAEFPKEGPSILRIQQVVRGDSAAYFCASSPAGAVTDTQYFGPGTRLTVL.

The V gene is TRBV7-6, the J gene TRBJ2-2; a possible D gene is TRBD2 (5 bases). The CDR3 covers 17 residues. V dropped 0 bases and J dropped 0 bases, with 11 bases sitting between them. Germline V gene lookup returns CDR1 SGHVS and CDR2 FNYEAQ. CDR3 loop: CASSLAGRSSNTGELFF. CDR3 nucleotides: TGTGCCAGCAGCTTAGCAGGGAGATCTTCGAACACCGGGGAGCTGTTTTTT.

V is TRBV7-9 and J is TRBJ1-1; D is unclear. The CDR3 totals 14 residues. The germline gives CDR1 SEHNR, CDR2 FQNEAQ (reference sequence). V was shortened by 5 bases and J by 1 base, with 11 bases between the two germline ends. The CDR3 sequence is CASSPGYGNTEAFF. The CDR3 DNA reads TGTGCCAGCAGCCCTGGTTACGGGAACACTGAAGCTTTCTTT.

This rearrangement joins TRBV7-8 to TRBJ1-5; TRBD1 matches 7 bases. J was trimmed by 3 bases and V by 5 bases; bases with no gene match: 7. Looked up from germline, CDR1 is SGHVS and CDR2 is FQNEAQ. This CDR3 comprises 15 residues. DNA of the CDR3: TGTGCCAGCAGCCTACCGGGACAGTTCAATCAGCCCCAGCATTTT. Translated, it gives CASSLPGQFNQPQHF. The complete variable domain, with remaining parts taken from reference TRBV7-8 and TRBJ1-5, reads GAGVSQSPRYKVAKRGQDVALRCDPISGHVSLFWYQQALGQGPEFLTYFQNEAQLDKSGLPSDRFFAERPEGSVSTLKIQRTQQEDSAVYLCASSLPGQFNQPQHFGDGTRLSIL.

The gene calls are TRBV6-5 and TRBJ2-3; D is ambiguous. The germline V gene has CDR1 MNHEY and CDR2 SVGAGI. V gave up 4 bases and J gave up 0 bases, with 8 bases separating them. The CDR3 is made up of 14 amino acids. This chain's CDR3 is CASSSETSTDTQYF. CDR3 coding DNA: TGTGCCAGCAGTTCCGAGACTAGCACAGATACGCAGTATTTT.

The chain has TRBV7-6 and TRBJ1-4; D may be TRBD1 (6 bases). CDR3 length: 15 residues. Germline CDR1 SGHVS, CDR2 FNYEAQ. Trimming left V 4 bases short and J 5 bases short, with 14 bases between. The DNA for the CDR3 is TGTGCCAGCAGCTCCTACAGGGAGAGGAATGAAAAACTGTTTTTT. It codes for CASSSYRERNEKLFF.

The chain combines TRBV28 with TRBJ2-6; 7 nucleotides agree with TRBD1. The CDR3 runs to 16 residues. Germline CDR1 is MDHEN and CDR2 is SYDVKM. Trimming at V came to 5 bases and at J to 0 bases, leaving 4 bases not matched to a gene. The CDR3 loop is CASSGTAFSGANVLTF. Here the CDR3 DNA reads TGTGCCAGCAGTGGGACAGCCTTCTCTGGGGCCAACGTCCTGACTTTC.

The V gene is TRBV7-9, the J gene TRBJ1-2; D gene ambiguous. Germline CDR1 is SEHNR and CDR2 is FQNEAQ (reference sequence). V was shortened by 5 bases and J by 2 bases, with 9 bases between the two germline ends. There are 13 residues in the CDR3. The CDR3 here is CASSPTENYGYTF. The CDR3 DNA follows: TGTGCCAGCAGCCCCACAGAGAACTATGGCTACACCTTC.

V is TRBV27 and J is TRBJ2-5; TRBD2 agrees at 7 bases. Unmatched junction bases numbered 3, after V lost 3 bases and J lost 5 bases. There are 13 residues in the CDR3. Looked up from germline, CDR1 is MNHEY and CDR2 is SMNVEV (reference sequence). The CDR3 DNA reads TGTGCCAGCAGTTTGGCGGGAGTGGAGACCCAGTACTTC. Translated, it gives CASSLAGVETQYF.

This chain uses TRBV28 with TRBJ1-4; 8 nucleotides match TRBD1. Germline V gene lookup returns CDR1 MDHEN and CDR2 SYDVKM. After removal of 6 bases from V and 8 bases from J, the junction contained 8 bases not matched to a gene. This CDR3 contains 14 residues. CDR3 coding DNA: TGTGCCAGCAGATCTCAGGGGGCTGGGGAAAAACTGTTTTTT. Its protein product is CASRSQGAGEKLFF.